This T cell receptor beta chain was observed in a study of CD8 T cells in Susac syndrome. About the study: When blood was collected, patients with Susac syndrome were therapy-naive, were taking corticosteroids, or were receiving intravenous immunoglobulin alone. Study-level findings and limits: Total CD8+ repertoires held approximately 17 Susac-specific public clones, while CD8+ TEMRA repertoires held several. In Susac syndrome, CD8+ expansion was highest in TEMRA and active disease.

cDNA came from approximately 0.5 to 1 ug RNA primed by random hexamers. From the immunoSEQ multiplex PCR reads, TCRdb called clonotypes with MiXCR, one entry per CDR3 protein. The data show some 120,000 distinct CDR3 sequences, 90% to 95% seen once. Worth noting for this clonotype: Antigen: not known.

Trimming removed 0 bases at V and 0 bases at J, with 5 bases between. The CDR3 extends over 14 amino acids. CDR1 is MNHNY and CDR2 is SVGAGI in the germline V gene (reference sequence). Sequencing of TCR beta was performed on blood CD8+ T cells and on blood CD4+ T cells. This clonotype was sampled from a human donor with Susac syndrome. This chain connects TRBV6-6 to TRBJ1-1; D is unresolved. The sample taken for sequencing was CD8+ T cells from PBMCs. The CDR3 loop reads CASSYSTVNTEAFF. The CDR3 DNA sequence: TGTGCCAGCAGTTACTCGACCGTGAACACTGAAGCTTTCTTT.